A selection of T cell receptor beta chains follows, all from one sample in a study of blood T cell repertoires in COVID-19. TCRdb's copy holds only in-frame clones and misses some; the assay was immunoSEQ multiplex PCR. The profile covers more than 70,000 clones, with just over 85% appearing a single time and 22% taken by the ten largest. The material sequenced was peripheral blood. These receptor sequences come from a woman aged 80 or over in a cohort sampled during active or convalescent COVID-19. The CDR3 runs from the conserved cysteine through the conserved F or W. Each record gives: D gene, J gene, V gene, clone size, CDR3 DNA, CDR3 protein. The D gene is left open where the match is weak. Expanded clones get a size class; other rows say once, few or many, or leave the size out.

D gene: .
J gene: TRBJ1-1
V gene: TRBV6-5
clone size: once
CDR3 DNA: TGTGCCAGCAGCATACAGGGTTCTTGGACTGAAGCTTTCTTT
CDR3 protein: CASSIQGSWTEAFF

D gene: .
J gene: TRBJ1-6
V gene: TRBV3-1/TRBV3-2
clone size: .
CDR3 DNA: TGTGCCAGCAGCCTGGACAAAAATTCACCCCTCCACTTT
CDR3 protein: CASSLDKNSPLHF

D gene: TRBD1
J gene: TRBJ1-3
V gene: TRBV10-3
clone size: few
CDR3 DNA: TGTGCCATCAGTGATTCCGTTACAGGGGCCGCCACTGGAAACACCATATATTTT
CDR3 protein: CAISDSVTGAATGNTIYF

D gene: TRBD2
J gene: TRBJ2-5
V gene: TRBV6-1
clone size: .
CDR3 DNA: TGTGCCAGCAGTGAACCTAGCGGGAGAGAGACCCAGTACTTC
CDR3 protein: CASSEPSGRETQYF

D gene: .
J gene: TRBJ1-3
V gene: TRBV11-2
clone size: .
CDR3 DNA: TGTGCCAGCAGCTTAGCTCTTTACTCTGGAAACACCATATATTTT
CDR3 protein: CASSLALYSGNTIYF

D gene: .
J gene: TRBJ2-1
V gene: TRBV27
clone size: once
CDR3 DNA: TGTGCCAGCAGCCTTATCGGGGAGGTATCCTACAATGAGCAGTTCTTC
CDR3 protein: CASSLIGEVSYNEQFF

D gene: TRBD1
J gene: TRBJ2-2
V gene: TRBV19
clone size: .
CDR3 DNA: TGTGCCAGTAGTATCGGGGACAGACCGACCGGGGAGCTGTTTTTT
CDR3 protein: CASSIGDRPTGELFF

D gene: .
J gene: TRBJ1-6
V gene: TRBV27
clone size: .
CDR3 DNA: TGTGCCAGCAGTGGGGCAGGAAGCTATAATTCACCCCTCCACTTT
CDR3 protein: CASSGAGSYNSPLHF

D gene: .
J gene: TRBJ2-7
V gene: TRBV10-3
clone size: .
CDR3 DNA: TGTGCCATCAGCACCGGGACTTCAAGCTCCTACGAGCAGTACTTC
CDR3 protein: CAISTGTSSSYEQYF

D gene: .
J gene: TRBJ1-5
V gene: TRBV2
clone size: .
CDR3 DNA: TGTGCCAGCAGTGAAGGGGACAAGGATCAGCCCCAGCATTTT
CDR3 protein: CASSEGDKDQPQHF

D gene: TRBD1
J gene: TRBJ1-4
V gene: TRBV3-1/TRBV3-2
clone size: once
CDR3 DNA: TGTGCCAGCAGCTCATCGACAGGGGGGACTGAAAAACTGTTTTTT
CDR3 protein: CASSSSTGGTEKLFF

D gene: .
J gene: TRBJ1-6
V gene: TRBV30
clone size: .
CDR3 DNA: TGTGCCTGGACGGGGGGGGCAGATTCACCCCTCCACTTT
CDR3 protein: CAWTGGADSPLHF

D gene: TRBD2
J gene: TRBJ2-1
V gene: TRBV4-1
clone size: .
CDR3 DNA: TGCGCCAGCAGCCATTATAGCGGGGTCTCCTACAATGAGCAGTTCTTC
CDR3 protein: CASSHYSGVSYNEQFF

D gene: .
J gene: TRBJ2-1
V gene: TRBV6-2/TRBV6-3
clone size: .
CDR3 DNA: TGTGCCAGCAGTTTGCCTTGGGCCCCCCAGTTCTTC
CDR3 protein: CASSLPWAPQFF

D gene: TRBD2
J gene: TRBJ2-5
V gene: TRBV5-4
clone size: .
CDR3 DNA: TGTGCCAGCAGCTTGGGAGGTCGAGCGGGAGGGGTCCAAGAGACCCAGTACTTC
CDR3 protein: CASSLGGRAGGVQETQYF

D gene: TRBD2
J gene: TRBJ2-7
V gene: TRBV5-1
clone size: .
CDR3 DNA: TGCGCCAGCAGCCCTGGATTGGTCACGGGGACTAGCGGGGACTACGAGCAGTACTTC
CDR3 protein: CASSPGLVTGTSGDYEQYF

D gene: TRBD2
J gene: TRBJ2-1
V gene: TRBV2
clone size: .
CDR3 DNA: TGTGCCAGCAGGGGACTAGCGGGAGTAAATGAGCAGTTCTTC
CDR3 protein: CASRGLAGVNEQFF

D gene: TRBD2
J gene: TRBJ2-1
V gene: TRBV9
clone size: .
CDR3 DNA: TGTGCCAGCAGCACCGGGACTAGCGGGAGGGCCCTCGAGCAGTTCTTC
CDR3 protein: CASSTGTSGRALEQFF

D gene: .
J gene: TRBJ2-7
V gene: TRBV11-2
clone size: .
CDR3 DNA: TGTGCCAGCAGCTTAGCGGGAAGCTACGAGCAGTACTTC
CDR3 protein: CASSLAGSYEQYF